This T cell receptor beta chain was found in a study of early T cells in non-severe SARS-CoV-2 infection. TCRdb called the 5' RACE reads again in MiXCR, with one record for every CDR3 protein. This table holds about 28,000 distinct CDR3 sequences, about 5.7% found once. This clonotype showed up many times. The CDR3 covers 15 residues. V lost 0 bases to trimming and J lost 7 bases, with 10 bases between them. The V gene's germline CDR1 is SGHDN and CDR2 FVKESK. The specimen sequenced was whole blood. The V gene is TRBV14, the J gene TRBJ1-6; no definite D call. The sequence came from an adult who was a healthcare worker with PCR-confirmed SARS-CoV-2 infection or an uninfected control (not recorded which). Here the CDR3 DNA reads TGTGCCAGCAGCCAAGAAAGGACTAAAAATTCACCCCTCCACTTT. The encoded protein is CASSQERTKNSPLHF. Based on the CDR3 plus reference TRBV14 and TRBJ1-6, the full variable domain is EAGVTQFPSHSVIEKGQTVTLRCDPISGHDNLYWYRRVMGKEIKFLLHFVKESKQDESGMPNNRFLAERTGGTYSTLKVQPAELEDSGVYFCASSQERTKNSPLHFGNGTRLTVT.